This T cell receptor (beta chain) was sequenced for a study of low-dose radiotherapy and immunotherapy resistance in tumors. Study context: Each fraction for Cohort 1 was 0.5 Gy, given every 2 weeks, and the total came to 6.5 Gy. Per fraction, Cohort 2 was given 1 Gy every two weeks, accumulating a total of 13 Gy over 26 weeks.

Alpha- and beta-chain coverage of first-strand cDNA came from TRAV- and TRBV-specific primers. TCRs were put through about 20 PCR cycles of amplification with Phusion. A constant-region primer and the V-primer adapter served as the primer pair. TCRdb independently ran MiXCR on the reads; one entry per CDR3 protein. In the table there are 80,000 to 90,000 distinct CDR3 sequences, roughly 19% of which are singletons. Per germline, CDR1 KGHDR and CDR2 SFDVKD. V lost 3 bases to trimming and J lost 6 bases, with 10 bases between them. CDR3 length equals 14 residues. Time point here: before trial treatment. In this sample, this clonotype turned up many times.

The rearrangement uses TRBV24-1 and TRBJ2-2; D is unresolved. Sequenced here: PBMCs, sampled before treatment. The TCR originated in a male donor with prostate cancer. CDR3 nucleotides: TGTGCCACCAGTGATGACCAGTCCCCCGGGGAGCTGTTTTTT. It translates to CATSDDQSPGELFF.